A single sample gave rise to the 17 T cell receptor beta chains below, sequenced in a study of blood T cells in healthy people across ages. Next came a second PCR, run for about 7 to 12 cycles, which used a sample-barcoded 5' primer along with a J-beta primer mix. From the 5' RACE reads, TCRdb called clonotypes with MiXCR, one entry per CDR3 protein. The table lists hundreds of thousands of distinct CDR3 sequences, under 70% of them singletons. Sample: blood. Source of these receptors: a man aged 55 to 70 in good health.

The V and J genes are TRBV25-1 and TRBJ2-3; D not resolved. The CDR3 contains 13 residues. The germline V gene encodes CDR1 MGHDK and CDR2 SYGVNS. V gave up 4 bases and J gave up 6 bases, with 11 bases separating them. DNA of the CDR3: TGTGCCAGCAGTGGTACCGGATCCGATACGCAGTATTTT. Encoded protein: CASSGTGSDTQYF.

The gene calls are TRBV2 and TRBJ2-3; D might be TRBD2 (5 bases). This CDR3 comprises 12 residues. Germline CDR1 SNHLY, CDR2 FYNNEI. The V end was cut by 7 bases, the J end by 5 bases, with 10 bases between. The CDR3 spells CASTGDEDTQYF. The CDR3 nucleotides are TGTGCCAGCACCGGGGATGAAGATACGCAGTATTTT.

The chain employs TRBV5-1 and TRBJ2-1, with TRBD2 identical over 7 bases. The J segment lost 2 bases and the V segment lost 0 bases, leaving 5 bases of the junction unmatched. The length of the CDR3 is 16 residues. Germline loops: CDR1 SGHRS, CDR2 YFSETQ. The CDR3 DNA sequence: TGCGCCAGCAGCTTGGCCCCCGGGGGGACCTACAATGAGCAGTTCTTC. It is translated as CASSLAPGGTYNEQFF. Variable domain in full (rest from reference TRBV5-1 and TRBJ2-1): KAGVTQTPRYLIKTRGQQVTLSCSPISGHRSVSWYQQTPGQGLQFLFEYFSETQRNKGNFPGRFSGRQFSNSRSEMNVSTLELGDSALYLCASSLAPGGTYNEQFFGPGTRLTVL.

This sequence joins TRBV6-5 and TRBJ2-1; D possibly corresponds to TRBD1 (5 bases). CDR1 is MNHEY, CDR2 SVGAGI, per germline. The CDR3 length is 13 residues. Trimming took off 3 bases at V and 11 bases at J, with 14 bases between the two ends. The CDR3 is CASSYGAQSQQFF. As DNA, the CDR3 is TGTGCCAGCAGTTATGGGGCGCAGTCTCAGCAGTTCTTC.

Written as DNA, the CDR3 is TGTGCCAGCAGGGGAACTACATGGGGCATCTACGAGCAGTACTTC. The encoded protein is CASRGTTWGIYEQYF. The rearrangement joins TRBV6-5 to TRBJ2-7; D is perhaps TRBD1 (5 bases). The CDR3 sequence is 15 residues long. V lost 6 bases and J 3 bases, leaving 18 bases between the germline ends. CDR1 is MNHEY and CDR2 is SVGAGI in the germline V gene.

This chain uses TRBV7-9 with TRBJ2-1, with 8 bases matching TRBD2. The CDR3 has 17 residues. Germline V gene sequence: CDR1 SEHNR, CDR2 FQNEAQ (reference sequence). The V and J ends lost 5 bases and 7 bases, in that order; junction bases with no gene match: 16. This CDR3 reads CASSRLTTSAAGNEQFF. As DNA, the CDR3 is TGTGCCAGCAGCCGACTCACGACTAGCGCCGCCGGAAATGAGCAGTTCTTC.

This chain links TRBV10-3 with TRBJ2-1; D gene unclear. This CDR3 comprises 11 residues. V shed 3 bases and J shed 5 bases, with 2 bases lying between them. Per germline, CDR1 ENHRY and CDR2 SYGVKD. The CDR3 region is CAISEHNEQFF. CDR3 nucleotides: TGTGCCATCAGTGAACACAATGAGCAGTTCTTC.

The V gene is TRBV20-1, the J gene TRBJ2-7; D not resolved. Trimming left V 4 bases short and J 0 bases short, with 10 bases between. Per germline, CDR1 DFQATT and CDR2 SNEGSKA (reference sequence). The CDR3 is 13 amino acids. The CDR3 here is CSAMSQDSYEQYF. The CDR3, as DNA: TGCAGTGCTATGAGCCAGGACTCCTACGAGCAGTACTTC.

J is TRBJ1-1 and V is TRBV10-1; perhaps TRBD1 as D (5 bases). CDR3 size: 15 residues. The ends were cut back, 3 bases at V and 0 bases at J, with 11 bases in the middle. Looked up from germline, CDR1 is WNHNN and CDR2 is SYGVQD (reference sequence). The CDR3 reads CASSDQGNLNTEAFF. The CDR3 nucleotides are TGCGCCAGCAGTGACCAGGGAAATCTGAACACTGAAGCTTTCTTT.

In this sample, this clonotype turned up a few times. The rearrangement joins TRBV11-2 to TRBJ1-2; D uncertain. This CDR3 has 16 residues. In germline, CDR1 is SGHAT, CDR2 FQNNGV. Between the trimmed V and J ends, which lost 10 bases and 4 bases, there was a span of 25 bases. CDR3 sequence: CATKRSHGPTIYGYTF. CDR3 DNA: TGTGCCACTAAACGAAGCCACGGCCCGACCATCTATGGCTACACCTTC.

This chain connects TRBV2 to TRBJ2-7; D tentatively reads TRBD1 or TRBD2 (6 bases each). Trimming shortened V by 7 bases and J by 0 bases, and 13 bases separated the two germline ends. CDR1 is SNHLY and CDR2 is FYNNEI in the germline V gene. The CDR3 is 14 amino acids. CDR3 bases: TGTGCCAGCACCCCGGGGGCGGGCTCCTACGAGCAGTACTTC. Protein product: CASTPGAGSYEQYF.

This chain connects TRBV7-7 to TRBJ2-5; 7 nucleotides align to TRBD2. J gave up 3 bases and V 2 bases, and 9 bases lay outside the gene matches. Germline CDR1 and CDR2: SSHAT and FNYEAQ (reference sequence). CDR3 length equals 16 residues. CDR3: CASSLLGRGGEETQYF. DNA for the CDR3: TGTGCCAGCAGCTTACTTGGGAGGGGAGGGGAAGAGACCCAGTACTTC. The entire variable domain, with the rest obtained from reference TRBV7-7 and TRBJ2-5, is as follows: GAGVSQSPRYKVTKRGQDVTLRCDPISSHATLYWYQQALGQGPEFLTYFNYEAQPDKSGLPSDRFSAERPEGSISTLTIQRTEQRDSAMYRCASSLLGRGGEETQYFGPGTRLLVL.

The chain recombines TRBV10-3 with TRBJ2-1, with 10 bases aligning to TRBD1. Germline assignment: CDR1 ENHRY and CDR2 SYGVKD. V lost 6 bases, J lost 6 bases, and 8 bases stayed unmatched. CDR3 size: 15 residues. CDR3 sequence reads: CAIRGDRGWSNEQFF. DNA of the CDR3: TGTGCCATCAGGGGGGACAGGGGATGGAGCAATGAGCAGTTCTTC.

This chain uses TRBV3-1 with TRBJ2-5, with 11 bases lining up with TRBD2. V dropped 0 bases and J dropped 1; count of bases not matched to a gene: 4. CDR1 and CDR2 from the germline V gene are LGHDT and YNNKEL (reference sequence). The CDR3 is 17 residues long. The CDR3 loop is CASSQESLAGGQETQYF. The CDR3 coding sequence is TGTGCCAGCAGCCAAGAGTCCCTAGCGGGGGGCCAAGAGACCCAGTACTTC.

V usage is TRBV7-9 and J usage is TRBJ2-1, with 10 positions matching TRBD1. J gave up 6 bases and V 4 bases, and 6 bases lay outside the gene matches. The CDR3 sequence is 15 residues long. Germline lookup yields CDR1 SEHNR and CDR2 FQNEAQ (reference sequence). CDR3: CASSWGQGFGNEQFF. In nucleotides, the CDR3 is TGTGCCAGCAGCTGGGGACAGGGGTTCGGCAATGAGCAGTTCTTC. The whole variable domain, filled in from reference TRBV7-9 and TRBJ2-1, reads DTGVSQNPRHKITKRGQNVTFRCDPISEHNRLYWYRQTLGQGPEFLTYFQNEAQLEKSRLLSDRFSAERPKGSFSTLEIQRTEQGDSAMYLCASSWGQGFGNEQFFGPGTRLTVL.

This chain uses TRBV5-1 with TRBJ2-5; no clear D gene. The CDR3 spans 14 residues. The V end was cut by 4 bases, the J end by 2 bases, with 12 bases between. Germline lookup yields CDR1 SGHRS and CDR2 YFSETQ. CDR3 sequence reads: CASSIVQPQETQYF. CDR3 sequence (DNA): TGCGCCAGCAGCATCGTCCAGCCACAAGAGACCCAGTACTTC. Filled out from reference TRBV5-1 and TRBJ2-5, the complete variable domain reads KAGVTQTPRYLIKTRGQQVTLSCSPISGHRSVSWYQQTPGQGLQFLFEYFSETQRNKGNFPGRFSGRQFSNSRSEMNVSTLELGDSALYLCASSIVQPQETQYFGPGTRLLVL.

This clonotype was recorded a few times. V gene TRBV27 combines with J gene TRBJ1-4; the D is unclear. Looked up from germline, CDR1 is MNHEY and CDR2 is SMNVEV (reference sequence). V was pared by 5 bases and J by 1 base, with 11 bases between. The CDR3 consists of 15 residues. In DNA form, the CDR3 reads TGTGCCAGCAGTCCCTTAAGCCGAACTAATGAAAAACTGTTTTTT. The encoded protein is CASSPLSRTNEKLFF.